This T cell receptor (beta chain) was captured by sequencing in a study of T cell responses to AZD1222 COVID-19 vaccine. Whole-study results and caveats: At study baseline, merely roughly 6 AZD1222 recipients were seropositive. The study reported that nearly half of spike-specific TCRs target unmutated variant regions.

Germline V gene data show CDR1 as SGDLS and CDR2 as YYNGEE. The length of the CDR3 is 14 residues. V was shortened by 0 bases and J by 4 bases, with 10 bases between the two germline ends. In regard to this clone: Its target is not known.

Data came from immunoSEQ multiplex PCR; TCRdb stores just in-frame clones and leaves some out. The repertoire holds 100,000 to 150,000 clones, with 87% as singletons. This TCR was recovered from an adult in good health. Sample: peripheral blood, taken on day 0 of AZD1222 vaccination. The rearrangement joins TRBV9 to TRBJ1-1, with a tentative D call TRBD1 (5 bases). This CDR3 is CASSVVAGFTEAFF. The CDR3 DNA reads TGTGCCAGCAGCGTAGTTGCAGGGTTCACTGAAGCTTTCTTT.